This is a list of T cell receptor beta chains from one sample in a study of early T cells in non-severe SARS-CoV-2 infection. TCRdb re-called the 5' RACE reads through MiXCR, storing one row per CDR3 protein. The repertoire holds some 60,000 distinct CDR3 sequences, with roughly 10% as singletons. The sequenced material came from whole blood. The receptors here all came from an adult who was a healthcare worker with PCR-confirmed SARS-CoV-2 infection or an uninfected control (not recorded which). Both conserved end residues are part of each CDR3. The order of the fields is D gene, J gene, V gene, clone size, CDR3 protein, CDR3 DNA. The D gene is left open where the match is weak. Only part of the rows carry a size: once, few, many, or a class if the clone is expanded.

d_call: TRBD1
j_call: TRBJ2-1
v_call: TRBV11-3
clone_size: -
cdr3_aa: CASSLRGGQGSNEQFF
cdr3_nt: TGTGCCAGCAGCCTCCGGGGGGGACAGGGGTCCAATGAGCAGTTCTTC

d_call: -
j_call: TRBJ2-1
v_call: TRBV5-6
clone_size: many
cdr3_aa: CASSLEATWVSYNEQFF
cdr3_nt: TGTGCCAGCAGCTTGGAGGCAACTTGGGTCTCCTACAATGAGCAGTTCTTC

d_call: -
j_call: TRBJ1-6
v_call: TRBV10-3
clone_size: few
cdr3_aa: CAISPRSSSDSPLHF
cdr3_nt: TGTGCCATCAGCCCTAGGTCTAGTTCTGATTCACCCCTCCACTTT

d_call: TRBD2
j_call: TRBJ2-5
v_call: TRBV9
clone_size: few
cdr3_aa: CASTEGAGVIKETQYF
cdr3_nt: TGTGCCAGCACCGAGGGAGCGGGAGTCATAAAAGAGACCCAGTACTTC

d_call: TRBD1
j_call: TRBJ2-7
v_call: TRBV5-1
clone_size: many
cdr3_aa: CASSLEGQDTYEQYF
cdr3_nt: TGCGCCAGCAGCTTGGAAGGACAGGATACATACGAGCAGTACTTC

d_call: -
j_call: TRBJ2-5
v_call: TRBV5-6
clone_size: many
cdr3_aa: CASSSDPVWTQYF
cdr3_nt: TGTGCCAGCAGCTCGGACCCCGTATGGACCCAGTACTTC

d_call: -
j_call: TRBJ1-2
v_call: TRBV6-1
clone_size: many
cdr3_aa: CASTPSPSYGYTF
cdr3_nt: TGTGCCAGCACTCCCAGCCCTTCCTATGGCTACACCTTC

d_call: TRBD1
j_call: TRBJ1-5
v_call: TRBV3-1
clone_size: -
cdr3_aa: CASSAGTGNQPQHF
cdr3_nt: TGTGCCAGCAGCGCCGGGACAGGGAACCAGCCCCAGCATTTT

d_call: -
j_call: TRBJ1-6
v_call: TRBV6-1
clone_size: many
cdr3_aa: CASRVTGNSPLHF
cdr3_nt: TGTGCCAGCAGGGTTACAGGGAATTCACCCCTCCACTTT

d_call: TRBD2
j_call: TRBJ2-5
v_call: TRBV7-8
clone_size: -
cdr3_aa: CASSKRPSGEETQYF
cdr3_nt: TGTGCCAGCAGCAAGAGGCCTAGCGGAGAAGAGACCCAGTACTTC

d_call: TRBD1
j_call: TRBJ1-1
v_call: TRBV15
clone_size: -
cdr3_aa: CATSRGQGASPYEAFF
cdr3_nt: TGTGCCACCAGCAGGGGACAGGGGGCCTCACCATATGAAGCTTTCTTT

d_call: TRBD1
j_call: TRBJ1-1
v_call: TRBV29-1
clone_size: many
cdr3_aa: CSVDGEGATEAFF
cdr3_nt: TGCAGCGTTGATGGTGAGGGGGCCACTGAAGCTTTCTTT

d_call: TRBD2
j_call: TRBJ2-5
v_call: TRBV7-6
clone_size: few
cdr3_aa: CASSLGGGRALETQYF
cdr3_nt: TGTGCCAGCAGCTTAGGCGGCGGGAGGGCCTTAGAGACCCAGTACTTC

d_call: TRBD2
j_call: TRBJ2-3
v_call: TRBV20-1
clone_size: many
cdr3_aa: CSASILAGGPTDTQYF
cdr3_nt: TGCAGTGCTAGTATCCTAGCGGGAGGGCCTACAGATACGCAGTATTTT

d_call: -
j_call: TRBJ1-5
v_call: TRBV3-1
clone_size: -
cdr3_aa: CASSHSGSNQPQHF
cdr3_nt: TGTGCCAGCAGCCACAGCGGGTCAAATCAGCCCCAGCATTTT

d_call: -
j_call: TRBJ2-7
v_call: TRBV29-1
clone_size: many
cdr3_aa: CSVESVHEQYF
cdr3_nt: TGCAGCGTTGAATCCGTCCACGAGCAGTACTTC

d_call: -
j_call: TRBJ1-6
v_call: TRBV7-9
clone_size: many
cdr3_aa: CASSSDQTLYNSPLHF
cdr3_nt: TGTGCCAGCAGCTCGGACCAGACCCTCTATAATTCACCCCTCCACTTT

d_call: -
j_call: TRBJ2-5
v_call: TRBV6-2/TRBV6-3
clone_size: many
cdr3_aa: CASSYSVLATQYF
cdr3_nt: TGTGCCAGCAGTTACTCGGTTCTGGCGACCCAGTACTTC

d_call: TRBD2
j_call: TRBJ2-7
v_call: TRBV27
clone_size: many
cdr3_aa: CASSLPRAAGVYEQYF
cdr3_nt: TGTGCCAGCAGCCTACCAAGGGCGGCGGGGGTGTACGAGCAGTACTTC

d_call: TRBD1
j_call: TRBJ2-7
v_call: TRBV12-3/TRBV12-4
clone_size: -
cdr3_aa: CASSFTRQGVSRAFYEQYF
cdr3_nt: TGTGCCAGCAGTTTTACGCGACAGGGGGTTAGTCGGGCGTTCTACGAGCAGTACTTC

d_call: -
j_call: TRBJ2-7
v_call: TRBV5-5
clone_size: -
cdr3_aa: CASSLAVRGEQVVYEQYF
cdr3_nt: TGTGCCAGCAGCTTGGCCGTCAGGGGAGAGCAGGTAGTCTACGAGCAGTACTTC

d_call: -
j_call: TRBJ2-1
v_call: TRBV21-1
clone_size: few
cdr3_aa: CASSKGLAGETDRNEQFF
cdr3_nt: TGTGCCAGCAGCAAAGGACTAGCGGGAGAAACAGATAGGAATGAGCAGTTCTTC

d_call: -
j_call: TRBJ1-2
v_call: TRBV6-5
clone_size: -
cdr3_aa: CASKVLGAANYGYTF
cdr3_nt: TGTGCCAGCAAAGTCCTAGGAGCGGCTAACTATGGCTACACCTTC

d_call: -
j_call: TRBJ1-6
v_call: TRBV6-5
clone_size: -
cdr3_aa: CASSYSEFGRTGSSPLHF
cdr3_nt: TGTGCCAGCAGTTACTCAGAGTTTGGCCGTACCGGGAGTTCACCCCTCCACTTT

d_call: -
j_call: TRBJ1-1
v_call: TRBV5-5
clone_size: many
cdr3_aa: CASSPTGPYTEAFF
cdr3_nt: TGTGCCAGCAGCCCAACAGGTCCCTACACTGAAGCTTTCTTT

d_call: TRBD2
j_call: TRBJ2-1
v_call: TRBV2
clone_size: many
cdr3_aa: CASSPLAGVGNEQFF
cdr3_nt: TGTGCCAGCAGTCCCCTAGCGGGAGTGGGCAATGAGCAGTTCTTC

d_call: TRBD2
j_call: TRBJ2-3
v_call: TRBV28
clone_size: many
cdr3_aa: CASRTGTSVPTQYF
cdr3_nt: TGTGCCAGCAGAACCGGGACTAGCGTACCTACGCAGTATTTT

d_call: TRBD2
j_call: TRBJ2-1
v_call: TRBV5-4
clone_size: medium-sized
cdr3_aa: CASSLGASGRAGDNEQFF
cdr3_nt: TGTGCCAGCAGCTTGGGGGCCAGCGGGAGGGCCGGGGACAATGAGCAGTTCTTC

d_call: -
j_call: TRBJ1-2
v_call: TRBV9
clone_size: once
cdr3_aa: CASSVGQLNYGYTF
cdr3_nt: TGTGCCAGCAGCGTAGGACAGCTTAACTATGGCTACACCTTC

d_call: -
j_call: TRBJ2-1
v_call: TRBV15
clone_size: -
cdr3_aa: CATSRGGSYNEQFF
cdr3_nt: TGTGCCACCAGCAGGGGCGGGTCTTACAATGAGCAGTTCTTC

d_call: -
j_call: TRBJ2-2
v_call: TRBV20-1
clone_size: few
cdr3_aa: CSAPKDRRELFF
cdr3_nt: TGCAGTGCGCCTAAAGACAGGCGGGAGCTGTTTTTT

d_call: -
j_call: TRBJ2-3
v_call: TRBV6-2/TRBV6-3
clone_size: many
cdr3_aa: CASSYSAGAITDTQYF
cdr3_nt: TGTGCCAGCAGTTACTCGGCAGGGGCTATAACAGATACGCAGTATTTT